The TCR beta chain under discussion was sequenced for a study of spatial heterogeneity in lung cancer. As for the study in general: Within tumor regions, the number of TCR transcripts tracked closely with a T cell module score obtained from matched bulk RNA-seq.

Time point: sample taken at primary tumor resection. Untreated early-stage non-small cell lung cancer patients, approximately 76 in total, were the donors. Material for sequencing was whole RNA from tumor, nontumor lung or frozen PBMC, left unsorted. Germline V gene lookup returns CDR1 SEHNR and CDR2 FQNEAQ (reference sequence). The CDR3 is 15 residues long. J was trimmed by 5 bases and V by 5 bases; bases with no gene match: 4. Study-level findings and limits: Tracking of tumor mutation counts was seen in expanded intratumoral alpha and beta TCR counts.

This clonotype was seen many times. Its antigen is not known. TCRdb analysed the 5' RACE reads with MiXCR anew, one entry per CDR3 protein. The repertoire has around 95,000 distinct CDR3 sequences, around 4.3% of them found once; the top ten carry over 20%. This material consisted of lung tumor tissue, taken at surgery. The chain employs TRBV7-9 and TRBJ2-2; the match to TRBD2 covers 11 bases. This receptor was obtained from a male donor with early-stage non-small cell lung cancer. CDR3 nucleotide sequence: TGTGCCAGCAGCACGGGACTAGCGGAGACCGGGGAGCTGTTTTTT. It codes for CASSTGLAETGELFF.